The entry below describes one T cell receptor beta chain. The antigen is undetermined. This specimen belongs to a study of cytomegalovirus exposure and HLA in healthy donors. Findings and caveats of the study: Most observed TCR sequences were rare, whereas some public TCRs were detected in many donors. The study flagged 150 to 200 TCR beta chains as cytomegalovirus-associated. Cytomegalovirus status was reportedly diagnosed by the classifier with high specificity and sensitivity.

The length of the CDR3 is 15 residues. From germline, CDR1 is SGHKS and CDR2 YYEKEE (reference sequence). The V segment lost 2 bases and the J segment 0 bases; nucleotides outside the gene matches: 2. Measured with immunoSEQ multiplex PCR; TCRdb has only the in-frame clones, and not every one. Among approximately 70,000 clones listed, 94% were seen once. This chain joins TRBV5-5 and TRBJ2-3; TRBD2 matches 8 bases. This receptor was obtained from a woman aged 18-30 years in good health and CMV-seronegative. Material for sequencing was PBMCs. The CDR3 is CASSFPSGSTDTQYF. CDR3 nucleotides: TGTGCCAGCAGCTTCCCTAGCGGGAGCACAGATACGCAGTATTTT.